One sample yielded the 13 T cell receptor beta chains listed below, sequenced in a study of shared clonotypes between healthy human individuals. The table came from immunoSEQ multiplex PCR; TCRdb's copy has only in-frame clones and leaves some out. The profile shows over 750,000 clones, about 96% of them singletons. Selected positively for CCR7 and CD45RO-negative, naive CD8 cells excluded terminally differentiated effector memory CD45RA+ cells. The specimen sequenced was naive CD8+ T cells sorted from blood. The receptors derive from a man aged 30 to 45 in good health.

This chain connects TRBV7-9 to TRBJ1-1, with D possibly being TRBD1 (6 bases). Germline V gives CDR1 SEHNR, CDR2 FQNEAQ (reference sequence). The ends were cut back, 1 base at V and 11 bases at J, with 23 bases in the middle. The CDR3 consists of 16 residues. For the CDR3, the DNA is TGTGCCAGCAGCTTAGGAGTCCGCAGGGGCTATATGGCCGCTTTCTTT. Encoded protein: CASSLGVRRGYMAAFF.

The rearrangement joins TRBV27 to TRBJ2-5, with TRBD2 as a possible D gene (6 bases). CDR1 is MNHEY and CDR2 is SMNVEV in the germline V gene (reference sequence). The CDR3 length is 14 residues. V was shortened by 2 bases and J by 0 bases, with 7 bases between the two germline ends. In DNA form, the CDR3 reads TGTGCCAGCAGTTTAATAGCGGACCAAGAGACCCAGTACTTC. Amino acids: CASSLIADQETQYF.

This clone has only one observation. The chain has TRBV4-3 and TRBJ2-6; D is unresolved. This CDR3 is built from 15 residues. CDR1 LGHNA and CDR2 YSLEER come from the germline V gene. Trimming pared 1 base from V and 0 bases from J, leaving 4 bases between. The DNA for the CDR3 is TGCGCCAGCAGCCAAGTTAGCTCTGGGGCCAACGTCCTGACTTTC. Encoded protein: CASSQVSSGANVLTF.

This clone was recorded only once. The gene calls are TRBV5-1 and TRBJ1-1; 8 positions agree with TRBD1. This CDR3 has 14 residues. Germline CDR1 reads SGHRS; CDR2 reads YFSETQ. With V trimmed by 4 bases and J by 5 bases, 7 bases remained unmatched. DNA of the CDR3: TGCGCCAGCAGCGGAAGCCAGGGGGCGACTGAAGCTTTCTTT. Amino acid sequence: CASSGSQGATEAFF.

The rearrangement uses TRBV30 and TRBJ2-7; no reliable D call. The CDR3 loop spans 15 amino acids. The V and J ends lost 2 bases and 0 bases respectively, with 14 bases between them. Germline-derived CDR1 and CDR2 are GTSNPN and SVGIG (reference sequence). The CDR3 spells CAWSPSGSHSYEQYF. CDR3 bases: TGTGCCTGGAGTCCTTCGGGCAGCCACTCCTACGAGCAGTACTTC.

This clone has a single count. The chain links TRBV12-5 to TRBJ2-1; D possibly corresponds to TRBD1 (6 bases). This CDR3 is 17 amino acids long. V lost 1 base and J lost 0, with 13 bases in between. Germline V gives CDR1 LGHNT, CDR2 FRNRAP. The CDR3 region is CASGLGTIGGSYNEQFF. CDR3 nucleotide sequence: TGTGCTAGTGGTTTGGGGACCATAGGGGGCTCCTACAATGAGCAGTTCTTC.

In the case of this clone: Other DNA variants within this sample encode the same CDR3. This chain connects TRBV29-1 to TRBJ2-3, with 8 positions matching TRBD2. The junction had 5 bases not matched to a gene; V was cut back by 0 bases and J by 3 bases. This CDR3 is 15 amino acids long. The germline V gene has CDR1 SQVTM and CDR2 ANQGSEA. The CDR3 coding sequence is TGCAGCGTTGAAGATCGGGGGGGTCGGACAGATACGCAGTATTTT. Protein: CSVEDRGGRTDTQYF.

This sequence joins TRBV7-9 and TRBJ2-7, with D possibly being TRBD2 (8 bases). The CDR3 is 18 amino acids. V was clipped by 4 bases and J by 0 bases, with 22 bases between them. Germline V CDR1 and CDR2: SEHNR, FQNEAQ (reference sequence). In DNA, the CDR3 is TGTGCCAGCAGCTCGCCGGTGGGTAGCGGGGACAGCTCCTACGAGCAGTACTTC. Amino acids: CASSSPVGSGDSSYEQYF.

V gene TRBV2 combines with J gene TRBJ2-7; possibly TRBD1 or TRBD2 for D (5 bases each). The V gene's germline CDR1 is SNHLY and CDR2 FYNNEI. The CDR3 loop spans 12 amino acids. V was cut by 6 bases and J by 5 bases, with 11 bases left in between. CDR3 coding DNA: TGTGCCAGCAGCGAGAGGGGAAACGAGCAGTACTTC. Protein: CASSERGNEQYF.

The rearrangement joins TRBV5-6 to TRBJ2-1; TRBD1 matches at 8 bases. V lost 4 bases, J lost 4 bases, and 7 bases stayed unmatched. Germline V CDR1 and CDR2: SGHDT, YYEEEE. This CDR3 is built from 15 residues. CDR3 sequence reads: CASSRGQAGYNEQFF. The DNA of the CDR3 is TGTGCCAGCAGCCGGGGACAGGCGGGGTACAATGAGCAGTTCTTC.

V and J are TRBV7-8 and TRBJ2-5, with D possibly being TRBD1 (5 bases). This CDR3 is 15 amino acids long. V lost 2 bases, J lost 5 bases, and 15 bases lay in between. From germline, CDR1 is SGHVS and CDR2 FQNEAQ. CDR3 region: CASSLTPGLRETQYF. The CDR3 nucleotides are TGTGCCAGCAGCTTAACCCCAGGGCTGAGGGAGACCCAGTACTTC.

The V call is TRBV28, the J call TRBJ2-7, with D perhaps TRBD1 (5 bases). Trimming removed 6 bases from V and 3 bases from J, with 21 bases in between. The CDR3 contains 16 residues. Germline V gene lookup returns CDR1 MDHEN and CDR2 SYDVKM. This CDR3 reads CASSLSQGTSIYEQYF. CDR3 sequence (DNA): TGTGCCAGCAGCCTCTCCCAGGGTACTTCGATCTACGAGCAGTACTTC. Filled out from reference TRBV28 and TRBJ2-7, the complete variable domain reads DVKVTQSSRYLVKRTGEKVFLECVQDMDHENMFWYRQDPGLGLRLIYFSYDVKMKEKGDIPEGYSVSREKKERFSLILESASTNQTSMYLCASSLSQGTSIYEQYFGPGTRLTVT.

The rearrangement links TRBV28 to TRBJ1-1; tentatively, D is TRBD1 (5 bases). CDR3 length: 16 amino acids. Trimming cost V 6 bases and J 1 base, with 18 bases left between them. From germline, CDR1 is MDHEN and CDR2 SYDVKM. In DNA form, the CDR3 reads TGTGCCAGCAGCGAAGACCAGGGTTTTAGGAACACTGAAGCTTTCTTT. It yields the protein CASSEDQGFRNTEAFF.